This T cell receptor (beta chain) was sequenced for a study of blood T cells in healthy people across ages. With respect to this clonotype: Its antigen is still unknown.

Overall study findings and caveats: Because donor CMV status was unknown, expanded clonotype changes were possibly confounded. Aged donors had fewer naive CD4+ cells and lower diversity than long-lived donors.

Per individual sample, total RNA of at least 5.5 micrograms was extracted. Germline V gene sequence: CDR1 MGHRA, CDR2 YSYEKL. V lost 5 bases, J lost 0 bases, and 11 bases lay in between. The CDR3 extends over 16 amino acids. Primers used in a second PCR of roughly 6 to 11 cycles were a sample-barcoded 5' primer and a J-beta primer mix. Each cDNA molecule received a tag from a template-switch adaptor that had 12 random nucleotides. TCRdb reprocessed the 5' RACE reads via MiXCR and lists one record per CDR3 protein. Here the sample spans about 1.4 million distinct CDR3 sequences, 59% being singletons. The J gene is TRBJ2-6, the V gene TRBV4-1; D not resolved. The TCR sequence derives from a man aged 18 to 30 in good health. The source material was blood. The CDR3 DNA reads TGCGCCAGCAGCTACGCCGGCAGCTCTGGGGCCAACGTCCTGACTTTC. Protein: CASSYAGSSGANVLTF.